Below are 15 T cell receptor beta chains sequenced from a single sample in a study of shared T cell receptors in the human thymus. Measured with immunoSEQ multiplex PCR; TCRdb has only the in-frame clones, and not every one. The table records hundreds of thousands of clones, around 87% of them present only once. Separately, the same data were catalogued under a study of human thymus T cells.

Material for sequencing was thymocytes. These receptors originate from a boy under two years old with a congenital heart defect.

The chain employs TRBV27 and TRBJ2-7; 10 bases fit TRBD2. The V segment lost 7 bases and the J segment 6 bases; nucleotides outside the gene matches: 6. CDR1 is MNHEY, CDR2 SMNVEV, per germline (reference sequence). The CDR3 has 13 residues. CDR3 amino acids: CASNSGRVGEQYF. In nucleotides, the CDR3 is TGTGCCAGCAACAGCGGGAGGGTGGGCGAGCAGTACTTC.

V is TRBV7-9 and J is TRBJ2-7, with 14 bases fitting TRBD2. The CDR3 spans 16 residues. Trimming cost V 4 bases and J 7 bases; bases outside gene matches: 9. Germline lookup yields CDR1 SEHNR and CDR2 FQNEAQ (reference sequence). CDR3 amino acids: CASSSQTSGRAREQYF. DNA of the CDR3: TGTGCCAGCAGCTCCCAGACTAGCGGGAGGGCGAGGGAGCAGTACTTC.

This chain links TRBV9 with TRBJ2-1; possible D gene TRBD2, 6 bases. The CDR3 runs 16 residues. V lost 3 bases to trimming and J lost 10 bases, with 23 bases between them. Looked up from germline, CDR1 is SGDLS and CDR2 is YYNGEE. CDR3 sequence reads: CASSAGAGRVSWEQFF. CDR3 nucleotide sequence: TGTGCCAGCAGCGCCGGAGCGGGCAGGGTGAGTTGGGAGCAGTTCTTC.

The chain combines TRBV28 with TRBJ2-2; D might be TRBD1 (5 bases). The CDR3 totals 17 residues. In germline, CDR1 is MDHEN, CDR2 SYDVKM. V lost 3 bases and J 5 bases, leaving 19 bases between the germline ends. The CDR3 nucleotides read TGTGCCAGCAGTTTTGGATACCGCCAGGGCGAGACCGGGGAGCTGTTTTTT. Translated, it gives CASSFGYRQGETGELFF.

V usage is TRBV18 and J usage is TRBJ2-3; TRBD1 is a possible D gene (6 bases). There are 14 residues in the CDR3. Trimming shortened V by 3 bases and J by 3 bases, and 10 bases separated the two germline ends. Germline CDR1 and CDR2: KGHSH and LQKENI. The CDR3 spells CASSPEQGTDTQYF. The CDR3 DNA is TGTGCCAGCTCACCTGAACAGGGAACAGATACGCAGTATTTT.

The chain combines TRBV28 with TRBJ2-3; D uncertain. The CDR3 is 13 residues long. The V gene lost 1 base and the J gene lost 2 bases, with 4 bases spanning the gap. Germline values: CDR1 MDHEN, CDR2 SYDVKM. The CDR3 is CASSLSTTDTQYF. The CDR3 DNA reads as TGTGCCAGCAGTTTATCTACCACAGATACGCAGTATTTT.

The chain links TRBV28 to TRBJ1-5; 12 positions agree with TRBD1. The CDR3 has 21 residues. The V and J ends lost 6 bases and 0 bases, in that order; junction bases with no gene match: 18. Germline V gene lookup returns CDR1 MDHEN and CDR2 SYDVKM. In DNA, the CDR3 is TGTGCCAGCAGCAAACGATCCACCGGGACAGGGGGCGCCTATAGCAATCAGCCCCAGCATTTT. This sequence encodes CASSKRSTGTGGAYSNQPQHF.

This chain uses TRBV5-8 with TRBJ1-2; possible D gene TRBD1, 6 bases. There are 15 residues in the CDR3. The germline V gene has CDR1 SGHTS and CDR2 YDEGEE. Trimming pared 0 bases from V and 2 bases from J, leaving 11 bases between. The CDR3 here is CASSLGPGQNYGYTF. CDR3 sequence (DNA): TGTGCCAGCAGCTTGGGTCCGGGACAAAACTATGGCTACACCTTC.

The sample holds a few counts of this clone. J is TRBJ2-1 and V is TRBV15, with D possibly TRBD1 on 6 matching bases. Germline V CDR1 and CDR2: LNHNV, YYDKDF (reference sequence). The length of the CDR3 is 14 residues. V was cut by 3 bases and J by 8 bases, with 14 bases left in between. Here the CDR3 reads CATSRIQGIDEQFF. DNA for the CDR3: TGTGCCACCAGCAGGATACAGGGAATCGATGAGCAGTTCTTC. Full variable domain (missing parts from reference TRBV15 and TRBJ2-1): DAMVIQNPRYQVTQFGKPVTLSCSQTLNHNVMYWYQQKSSQAPKLLFHYYDKDFNNEADTPDNFQSRRPNTSFCFLDIRSPGLGDTAMYLCATSRIQGIDEQFFGPGTRLTVL.

A single count supports this clone. The chain links TRBV5-6 to TRBJ2-2, with D possibly matching TRBD2 (6 bases). Trimming stripped 0 bases from V and 4 bases from J, with 16 bases between. CDR1 is SGHDT, CDR2 YYEEEE, per germline. CDR3 length: 17 amino acids. CDR3 loop: CASSLEPGLAGTGELFF. In nucleotides, the CDR3 is TGTGCCAGCAGCTTGGAGCCGGGACTCGCAGGCACCGGGGAGCTGTTTTTT.

CDR3 protein: CSVEDSSYTEAFF. The DNA for the CDR3 is TGCAGCGTTGAAGATAGCAGCTACACTGAAGCTTTCTTT. The chain has TRBV29-1 and TRBJ1-1; D is undetermined. The CDR3 has 13 amino acids. Germline CDR1 SQVTM, CDR2 ANQGSEA. Deletions cut 0 bases from V and 3 bases from J, with 8 bases between.

V and J are TRBV5-1 and TRBJ2-2; 10 bases fit TRBD1. The V gene's germline CDR1 is SGHRS and CDR2 YFSETQ. The CDR3 has 18 residues. Trimming cost V 3 bases and J 3 bases; bases outside gene matches: 11. The chain's CDR3 is CASSSLDRGIPDTGELFF. The CDR3 nucleotides read TGCGCCAGCAGCTCCCTGGACAGGGGGATCCCGGACACCGGGGAGCTGTTTTTT.

The V gene is TRBV4-2, the J gene TRBJ2-7; possibly TRBD2 for D (5 bases). The CDR3 runs to 17 residues. Per germline, CDR1 LGHNA and CDR2 YNFKEQ. V lost 1 base and J 1 base, leaving 17 bases between the germline ends. CDR3: CASSQGGSKRFSYEQYF. The CDR3 DNA reads as TGTGCCAGCAGCCAAGGAGGTTCGAAGCGGTTTTCCTACGAGCAGTACTTC.

In DNA form, the CDR3 reads TGTGCCAGCAGTTTGGCAGGGTATGGCTACACCTTC. As protein: CASSLAGYGYTF. The rearrangement joins TRBV28 to TRBJ1-2; weak D call: TRBD1 (5 bases). Germline loops: CDR1 MDHEN, CDR2 SYDVKM. Trimming removed 3 bases from V and 5 bases from J, with 7 bases in between. The CDR3 covers 12 residues.

J is TRBJ1-3 and V is TRBV30, with D hard to call. This CDR3 region has 15 residues. V was pared by 2 bases and J by 4 bases, with 15 bases between. CDR1 GTSNPN and CDR2 SVGIG come from the germline V gene (reference sequence). The chain's CDR3 is CAWSFRKAVGNTIYF. CDR3 coding DNA: TGTGCCTGGAGTTTTAGAAAAGCGGTAGGAAACACCATATATTTT.